These 29 T cell receptor beta chains came from one sample sequenced in a study of cytomegalovirus exposure and HLA in healthy donors. In the PCR, 60 Vbeta and 13 Jbeta primers were used. Data came from immunoSEQ multiplex PCR; TCRdb stores just in-frame clones and leaves some out. The data hold about 140,000 clones, with 65% to 80% observed a single time. Sequences were obtained from PBMCs. These receptors all stem from a woman in her twenties or thirties in good health and CMV-seronegative.

J is TRBJ2-7 and V is TRBV4-1; tentative D call: TRBD2 (6 bases). This CDR3 has 15 amino acids. Looked up from germline, CDR1 is MGHRA and CDR2 is YSYEKL. Trimming stripped 5 bases from V and 0 bases from J, with 14 bases between. Here the CDR3 reads CASSAPGTFSYEQYF. DNA for the CDR3: TGCGCCAGCAGCGCCCCCGGGACTTTCTCCTACGAGCAGTACTTC.

The chain employs TRBV15 and TRBJ2-3; D unclear. From germline, CDR1 is LNHNV and CDR2 YYDKDF (reference sequence). The V gene lost 5 bases and the J gene lost 4 bases, with 16 bases spanning the gap. The CDR3 is 15 amino acids. The CDR3 reads CATSRSVSEPDTQYF. CDR3 bases: TGTGCCACCAGCCGTAGTGTTTCTGAGCCAGATACGCAGTATTTT.

J is TRBJ1-2 and V is TRBV30; D is unresolved. Looked up from germline, CDR1 is GTSNPN and CDR2 is SVGIG (reference sequence). V shed 2 bases and J shed 5 bases, with 12 bases lying between them. The CDR3 loop spans 13 amino acids. In nucleotides, the CDR3 is TGTGCCTGGAGTCCCGGGAGCTGGTATGGCTACACCTTC. Amino acids: CAWSPGSWYGYTF.

The V call is TRBV7-9, the J call TRBJ1-1; 8 bases map to TRBD1. This CDR3 contains 16 residues. Germline values: CDR1 SEHNR, CDR2 FQNEAQ (reference sequence). With V trimmed by 5 bases and J by 0 bases, 8 bases remained unmatched. CDR3 sequence reads: CASSRNGQGVNTEAFF. For the CDR3, the DNA is TGTGCCAGCAGCCGTAATGGACAGGGTGTGAACACTGAAGCTTTCTTT.

The rearrangement joins TRBV14 to TRBJ2-5; TRBD2 might be the D (6 bases). The J call may be incorrect, as the DNA end agrees better with TRBJ2-7. The CDR3 totals 15 residues. Germline V gene data show CDR1 as SGHDN and CDR2 as FVKESK. CDR3 DNA sequence: TGTGCCAGCAGCCCATGGCGGGGATCTTCCTACGAGCAGTACTTC. The encoded protein is CASSPWRGSSYEQYF.

The chain combines TRBV5-1 with TRBJ2-2; the D gene is possibly TRBD2 (6 bases). Between the trimmed V and J ends, which lost 0 bases and 2 bases, there was a span of 11 bases. There are 16 residues in the CDR3. Germline V gives CDR1 SGHRS, CDR2 YFSETQ. CDR3 coding DNA: TGCGCCAGCAGCTTGGCCGGCGGGATTAACACCGGGGAGCTGTTTTTT. It translates to CASSLAGGINTGELFF.

The CDR3 reads CASSHRLHRVTNTEAFF. As DNA, the CDR3 is TGTGCCAGCAGCCATAGATTACACAGGGTTACGAACACTGAAGCTTTCTTT. The chain joins TRBV28 to TRBJ1-1, with D possibly matching TRBD1 (6 bases). Trimming removed 6 bases from V and 1 base from J, with 21 bases in between. CDR1 is MDHEN, CDR2 SYDVKM, per germline. This CDR3 is built from 17 residues.

The chain links TRBV10-1 to TRBJ2-2; a weak D match, TRBD1 (6 bases). The CDR3 is made up of 17 amino acids. The V end lost 2 bases, the J end lost 2 bases, and 15 bases lay between the germline ends. Germline CDR1 reads WNHNN; CDR2 reads SYGVQD (reference sequence). Here the CDR3 DNA reads TGCGCCAGCAGTGAGGTAATAGGGACACTTAACACCGGGGAGCTGTTTTTT. It codes for CASSEVIGTLNTGELFF.

This chain links TRBV5-8 with TRBJ1-2, with 7 bases lining up with TRBD1. With V trimmed by 4 bases and J by 8 bases, 11 bases remained unmatched. The CDR3 runs to 14 residues. Germline V gene data show CDR1 as SGHTS and CDR2 as YDEGEE. CDR3 nucleotides: TGTGCCAGCAGCCACCTAGGACAGGAGGCAGGCTACACCTTC. Translating gives CASSHLGQEAGYTF. The variable domain in full, completed from reference TRBV5-8 and TRBJ1-2, reads EAGVTQSPTHLIKTRGQQATLRCSPISGHTSVYWYQQALGLGLQFLLWYDEGEERNRGNFPPRFSGRQFPNYSSELNVNALELEDSALYLCASSHLGQEAGYTFGSGTRLTVV.

This chain connects TRBV7-9 to TRBJ1-4; tentative D call: TRBD1 (6 bases). CDR1 is SEHNR, CDR2 FQNEAQ, per germline (reference sequence). V lost 5 bases and J 5 bases, leaving 15 bases between the germline ends. The length of the CDR3 is 15 residues. CDR3 sequence reads: CASSQRQASNEKLFF. In DNA, the CDR3 is TGTGCCAGCAGCCAAAGACAGGCCAGCAATGAAAAACTGTTTTTT.

V usage is TRBV4-1 and J usage is TRBJ1-5, with TRBD1 identical over 8 bases. The CDR3 loop spans 15 amino acids. Germline-derived CDR1 and CDR2 are MGHRA and YSYEKL. The V gene end was trimmed by 0 bases and the J gene end by 5 bases; junction bases not matched to a gene: 3. The CDR3 protein is CASSQEGQDYQPQHF. In DNA form, the CDR3 reads TGCGCCAGCAGCCAAGAGGGACAGGACTATCAGCCCCAGCATTTT.

This chain joins TRBV7-2 and TRBJ2-5; TRBD2 agrees at 15 bases. CDR1 and CDR2 (germline): SGHTA, FQGNSA. V shed 1 base, J shed 5 bases, and the junction held 5 bases outside the gene matches. This CDR3 has 17 amino acids. CDR3 in amino acids: CASSLGGTSGGRETQYF. The CDR3 DNA is TGTGCCAGCAGCTTAGGGGGGACTAGCGGGGGGCGGGAGACCCAGTACTTC.

The CDR3 reads CASSGGQWGSEAFF. As DNA, the CDR3 is TGTGCCAGCAGTGGGGGCCAGTGGGGCAGTGAAGCTTTCTTT. The chain recombines TRBV28 with TRBJ1-1; weak D call: TRBD1 (6 bases). The CDR3 covers 14 residues. Germline CDR1 and CDR2: MDHEN and SYDVKM. V lost 5 bases to trimming and J lost 7 bases, with 17 bases between them.

The rearrangement joins TRBV4-2 to TRBJ2-5; 9 bases are a match to TRBD1. Germline CDR1 LGHNA, CDR2 YNFKEQ. This CDR3 comprises 18 residues. V was clipped by 5 bases and J by 2 bases; unmatched bases: 15. CDR3 in DNA: TGTGCCAGCAGCGTCTCGTGGGGGAACAGGGGGCTTCAAGAGACCCAGTACTTC. Its protein is CASSVSWGNRGLQETQYF.

The rearrangement uses TRBV6-1 and TRBJ2-7, with TRBD1 matching over 7 bases. J lost 1 base, V lost 10 bases, and 7 bases had no gene match. The CDR3 sequence is 13 residues long. Germline V CDR1 and CDR2: MNHNS, SASEGT. The CDR3, as DNA: TGTGCCACCTCGACAGGGCCTTCCTACGAGCAGTACTTC. Its protein is CATSTGPSYEQYF.

In DNA form, the CDR3 reads TGTGCCAGCAGCCGGGAAAGGGGGCGCGATGGTTCACCCCTCCACTTT. Protein product: CASSRERGRDGSPLHF. This chain uses TRBV2 with TRBJ1-6; 7 positions match TRBD1. CDR3 size: 16 residues. V lost 6 bases to trimming and J lost 9 bases; unmatched junction nucleotides: 14. Germline CDR1 SNHLY, CDR2 FYNNEI.

The sample holds a few counts of this clone. The chain employs TRBV4-1 and TRBJ2-7; 12 bases align to TRBD2. CDR1 and CDR2 from the germline V gene are MGHRA and YSYEKL. The CDR3 is made up of 16 amino acids. J was trimmed by 7 bases and V by 4 bases; bases with no gene match: 11. CDR3 coding DNA: TGCGCCAGCAGCCCCAGTCTAGCGGGAGGGCCGGGGGAGCAGTACTTC. This translates into CASSPSLAGGPGEQYF.

The CDR3 DNA follows: TGTGCCAGTAGTCGTATAGCGGGAGGGCTAAGAGATGAGCAGTTCTTC. Protein: CASSRIAGGLRDEQFF. This chain joins TRBV19 and TRBJ2-1, with 11 nucleotides matching TRBD2. With V trimmed by 5 bases and J by 8 bases, 11 bases remained unmatched. The germline V gene has CDR1 LNHDA and CDR2 SQIVND (reference sequence). There are 16 residues in the CDR3.

The V gene is TRBV6-1, the J gene TRBJ2-1; 12 nucleotides match TRBD2. The V gene's germline CDR1 is MNHNS and CDR2 SASEGT. CDR3 size: 14 residues. The V and J ends lost 7 bases and 12 bases, in that order; junction bases with no gene match: 10. CDR3 coding DNA: TGTGCCAGCACCGGGGGACTAGCGGGTTACTGGCAGTTCTTC. This codes for CASTGGLAGYWQFF.

This clone has a handful of counts. The chain employs TRBV30 and TRBJ2-1; 13 bases are a match to TRBD2. This CDR3 region has 15 residues. Germline trimming cut 5 bases from V and 7 bases from J; bases unmatched to any gene: 8. In germline, CDR1 is GTSNPN, CDR2 SVGIG (reference sequence). The CDR3 DNA sequence: TGTGCCTGGCAGGCCGGGACTAGCGGGAAGAATGAGCAGTTCTTC. Amino acids: CAWQAGTSGKNEQFF.

V gene TRBV7-9 combines with J gene TRBJ2-7, with 8 bases matching TRBD1. Trimming cost V 3 bases and J 7 bases; bases outside gene matches: 5. CDR1 and CDR2 (germline): SEHNR, FQNEAQ (reference sequence). CDR3 size: 13 residues. CDR3 DNA: TGTGCCAGCAGCTTGACAGGGGCCCGGGAGCAGTACGTC. It encodes CASSLTGAREQYV.

The chain joins TRBV5-6 to TRBJ2-5; the match to TRBD2 covers 11 bases. The CDR3 runs 15 residues. Germline V gene lookup returns CDR1 SGHDT and CDR2 YYEEEE. With V trimmed by 5 bases and J by 7 bases, 10 bases remained unmatched. The CDR3 nucleotides read TGTGCCAGCAGTCGATCGGGACTAGCGGTAGGGACCCAGTACTTC. Translated: CASSRSGLAVGTQYF.

The rearrangement joins TRBV1 to TRBJ2-7; no check of the table's D call, TRBD1, against the DNA was made. TRBV1 is a listed pseudogene. The CDR3 covers 15 residues. As DNA, the CDR3 is TGCACCAGCAGCTTCGGACAGACGAGCTCCTACGAGCAGTACGTC. As protein: CTSSFGQTSSYEQYV.

The table lists this clone with a few counts. This chain uses TRBV7-2 with TRBJ2-5; TRBD2 matches at 7 bases. The CDR3 contains 14 residues. V gave up 3 bases and J gave up 2 bases; unmatched junction bases: 3. Germline CDR1 and CDR2: SGHTA and FQGNSA. This chain's CDR3 is CASSFRAGQETQYF. CDR3 coding DNA: TGTGCCAGCAGCTTCCGAGCGGGACAAGAGACCCAGTACTTC.

Concerning this clone: Additional DNA sequences in this sample encode the identical CDR3. The CDR3 coding sequence is TGTGCCTGGAGTGTAGGTGGCGGGGAGACCCAGTACTTC. Amino acid sequence: CAWSVGGGETQYF. J is TRBJ2-5 and V is TRBV30, with TRBD2 as a possible D gene (5 bases). CDR1 and CDR2 (germline): GTSNPN, SVGIG (reference sequence). This CDR3 spans 13 amino acids. V was cut by 0 bases and J by 5 bases, with 10 bases left in between.

The sample holds one count of this clone. At one end, the junction sequence differs from germline, possibly due to a read error. The CDR3 protein is CSSSLAMGLADYGYTF. In DNA, the CDR3 is TGTTCCAGCAGCTTAGCGATGGGACTAGCGGACTATGGCTACACCTTC. The chain couples TRBV7-9 to TRBJ1-2; D may be TRBD1 (5 bases). CDR1 and CDR2 from the germline V gene are SEHNR and FQNEAQ (reference sequence). CDR3 length equals 16 residues.

The sample holds a few counts of this clone. The V gene is TRBV27, the J gene TRBJ1-1; 7 nucleotides match TRBD1. CDR3 length equals 14 residues. Germline trimming cut 6 bases from V and 6 bases from J; bases unmatched to any gene: 10. CDR1 and CDR2 from the germline V gene are MNHEY and SMNVEV (reference sequence). CDR3 amino acids: CASSRQGEGAEAFF. The CDR3 nucleotides are TGTGCCAGCAGCAGACAGGGCGAGGGAGCTGAAGCTTTCTTT.

The chain uses TRBV28 and TRBJ2-1, with D uncertain. The V gene lost 7 bases and the J gene lost 8 bases, with 12 bases spanning the gap. The CDR3 length is 12 residues. CDR1 and CDR2 from the germline V gene are MDHEN and SYDVKM. As DNA, the CDR3 is TGTGCCAGCAACAAATCACCGCATGAGCAGTTCTTC. Its translation: CASNKSPHEQFF.

The V and J genes are TRBV30 and TRBJ2-3; 8 bases match TRBD2. V trimming: 4 bases; J trimming: 5 bases; junction bases outside the gene matches: 8. The CDR3 totals 14 residues. Germline lookup yields CDR1 GTSNPN and CDR2 SVGIG (reference sequence). The CDR3 DNA sequence: TGTGCCTGGAAGGGGAGGCTAGCGGGAGATACGCAGTATTTT. As protein: CAWKGRLAGDTQYF. Filled out from reference TRBV30 and TRBJ2-3, the complete variable domain reads SQTIHQWPATLVQPVGSPLSLECTVEGTSNPNLYWYRQAAGRGLQLLFYSVGIGQISSEVPQNLSASRPQDRQFILSSKKLLLSDSGFYLCAWKGRLAGDTQYFGPGTRLTVL.